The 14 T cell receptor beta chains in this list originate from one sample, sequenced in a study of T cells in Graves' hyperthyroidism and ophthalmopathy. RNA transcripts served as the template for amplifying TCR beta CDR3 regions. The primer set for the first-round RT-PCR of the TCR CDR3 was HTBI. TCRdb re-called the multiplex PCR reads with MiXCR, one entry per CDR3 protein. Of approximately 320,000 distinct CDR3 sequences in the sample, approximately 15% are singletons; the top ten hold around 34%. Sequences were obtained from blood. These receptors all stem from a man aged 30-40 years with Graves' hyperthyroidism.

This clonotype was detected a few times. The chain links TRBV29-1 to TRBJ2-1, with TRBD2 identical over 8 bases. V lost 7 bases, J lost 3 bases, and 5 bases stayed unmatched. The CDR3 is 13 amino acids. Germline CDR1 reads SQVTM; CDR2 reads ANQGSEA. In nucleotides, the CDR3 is TGCAGCGCGGTAGCGGGATACTACAATGAGCAGTTCTTC. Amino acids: CSAVAGYYNEQFF.

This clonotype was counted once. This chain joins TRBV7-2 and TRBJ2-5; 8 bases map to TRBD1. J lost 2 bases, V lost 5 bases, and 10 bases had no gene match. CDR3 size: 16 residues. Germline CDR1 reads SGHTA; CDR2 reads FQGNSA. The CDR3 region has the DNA TGTGCCAGCAGCGCAGGACAGGGCCCAGGACAAGAGACCCAGTACTTC. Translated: CASSAGQGPGQETQYF.

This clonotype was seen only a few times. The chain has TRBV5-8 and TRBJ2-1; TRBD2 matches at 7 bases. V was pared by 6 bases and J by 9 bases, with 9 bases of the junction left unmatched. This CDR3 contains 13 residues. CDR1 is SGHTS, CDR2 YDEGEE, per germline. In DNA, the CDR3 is TGTGCCAGCACCCGATTACGCGGGGGTGAGCAGTTCTTC. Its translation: CASTRLRGGEQFF.

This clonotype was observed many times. The CDR3 bases are TGTGCCAGCAGCCCACTTGTCAGGGGCCATGAGCAGTTCTTC. Encoded protein: CASSPLVRGHEQFF. The rearrangement links TRBV11-3 to TRBJ2-1, with a possible D match to TRBD1 (6 bases). Germline CDR1 and CDR2: SGHNT and YENEEA. V shed 5 bases and J shed 8 bases, with 16 bases lying between them. The CDR3 loop spans 14 amino acids.

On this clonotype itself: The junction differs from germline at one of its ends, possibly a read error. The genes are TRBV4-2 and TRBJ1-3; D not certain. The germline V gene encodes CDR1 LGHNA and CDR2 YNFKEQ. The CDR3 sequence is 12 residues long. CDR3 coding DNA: TGTGCCAGCGGCCAGTTAGGGTCCACCATATATTTT. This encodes CASGQLGSTIYF.

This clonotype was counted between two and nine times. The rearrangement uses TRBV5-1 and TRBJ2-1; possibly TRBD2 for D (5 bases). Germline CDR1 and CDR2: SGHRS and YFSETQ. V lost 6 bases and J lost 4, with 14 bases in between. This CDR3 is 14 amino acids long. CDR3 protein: CASMRSTGYNEQFF. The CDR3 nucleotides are TGCGCCAGCATGAGGTCCACGGGGTACAATGAGCAGTTCTTC.

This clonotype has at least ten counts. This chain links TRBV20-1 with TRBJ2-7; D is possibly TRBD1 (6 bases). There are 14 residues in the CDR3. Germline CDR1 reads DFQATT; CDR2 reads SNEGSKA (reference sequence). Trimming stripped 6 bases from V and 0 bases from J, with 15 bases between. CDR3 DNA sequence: TGCAGTGCGGAAGACAGGTACTCCTCCTACGAGCAGTACTTC. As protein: CSAEDRYSSYEQYF.

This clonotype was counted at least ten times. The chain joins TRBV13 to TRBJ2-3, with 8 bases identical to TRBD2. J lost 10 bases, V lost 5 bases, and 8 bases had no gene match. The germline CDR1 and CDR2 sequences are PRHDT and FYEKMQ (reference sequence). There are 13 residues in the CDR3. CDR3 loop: CASSQYSGTPQYF. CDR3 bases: TGTGCCAGCAGCCAATATAGCGGGACCCCGCAGTATTTT.

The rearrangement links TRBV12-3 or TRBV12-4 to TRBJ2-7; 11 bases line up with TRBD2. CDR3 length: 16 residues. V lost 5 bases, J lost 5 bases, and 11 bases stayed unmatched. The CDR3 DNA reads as TGTGCCAGCAGTCCCTATAGCGGGAGGGCCGGTAACGAGCAGTACTTC. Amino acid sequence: CASSPYSGRAGNEQYF.

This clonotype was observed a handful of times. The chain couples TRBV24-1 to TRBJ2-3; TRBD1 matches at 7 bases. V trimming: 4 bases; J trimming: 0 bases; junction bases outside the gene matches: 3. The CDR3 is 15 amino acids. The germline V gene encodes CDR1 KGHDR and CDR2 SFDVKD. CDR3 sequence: CATSDSGQSTDTQYF. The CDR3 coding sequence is TGTGCCACCAGTGACTCGGGACAGAGCACAGATACGCAGTATTTT.

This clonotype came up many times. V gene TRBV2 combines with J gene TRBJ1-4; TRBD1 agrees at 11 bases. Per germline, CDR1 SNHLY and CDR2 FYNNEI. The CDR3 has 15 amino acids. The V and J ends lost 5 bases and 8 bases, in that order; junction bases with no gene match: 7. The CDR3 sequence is CASSRSGTGGEKLFF. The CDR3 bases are TGTGCCAGCAGTAGATCCGGGACAGGGGGAGAAAAACTGTTTTTT.

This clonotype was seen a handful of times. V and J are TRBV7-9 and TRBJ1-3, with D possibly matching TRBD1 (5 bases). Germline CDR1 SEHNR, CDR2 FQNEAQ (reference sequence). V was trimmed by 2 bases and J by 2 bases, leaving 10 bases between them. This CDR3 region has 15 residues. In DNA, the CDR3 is TGTGCCAGCAGCTTATCAGGACAAGCTGGAAACACCATATATTTT. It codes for CASSLSGQAGNTIYF.

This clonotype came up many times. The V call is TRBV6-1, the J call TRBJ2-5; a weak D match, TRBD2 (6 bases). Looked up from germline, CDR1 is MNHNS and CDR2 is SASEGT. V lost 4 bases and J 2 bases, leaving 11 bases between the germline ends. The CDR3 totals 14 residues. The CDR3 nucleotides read TGTGCCAGCAGTGGACTAGACCTACAAGAGACCCAGTACTTC. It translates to CASSGLDLQETQYF.

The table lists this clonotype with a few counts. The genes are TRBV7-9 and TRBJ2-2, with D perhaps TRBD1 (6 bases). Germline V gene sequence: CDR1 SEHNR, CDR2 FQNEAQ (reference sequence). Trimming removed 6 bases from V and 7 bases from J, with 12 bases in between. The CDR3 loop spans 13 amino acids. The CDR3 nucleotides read TGTGCCAGCAGATCTCGCAGGGGCGGGGAGCTGTTTTTT. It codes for CASRSRRGGELFF.